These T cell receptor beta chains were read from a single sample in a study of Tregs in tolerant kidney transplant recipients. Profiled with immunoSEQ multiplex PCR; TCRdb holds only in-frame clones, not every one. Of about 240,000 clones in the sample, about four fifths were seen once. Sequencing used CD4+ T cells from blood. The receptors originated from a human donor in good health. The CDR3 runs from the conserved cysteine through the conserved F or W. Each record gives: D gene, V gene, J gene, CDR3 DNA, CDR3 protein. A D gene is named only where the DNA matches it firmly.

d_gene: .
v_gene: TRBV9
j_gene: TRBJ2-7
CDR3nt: TGTGCCAGCAGCTCCGACGGGTCCTCCTACGAGCAGTACTTC
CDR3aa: CASSSDGSSYEQYF

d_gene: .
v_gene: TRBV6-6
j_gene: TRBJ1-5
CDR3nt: TGTGCCAGCAGTCCACAGGGCGTTAGCAATCAGCCCCAGCATTTT
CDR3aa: CASSPQGVSNQPQHF

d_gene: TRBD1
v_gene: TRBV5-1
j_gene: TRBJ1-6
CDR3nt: TGCGCCAGCAGCTCCCGGGACAGGGGGACTTCACCCCTCCACTTT
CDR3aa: CASSSRDRGTSPLHF

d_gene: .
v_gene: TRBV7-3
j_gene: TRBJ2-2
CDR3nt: TGTGCCAGCAGCCGAACCCCGGGAGCGAACACCGGGGAGCTGTTTTTT
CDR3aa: CASSRTPGANTGELFF

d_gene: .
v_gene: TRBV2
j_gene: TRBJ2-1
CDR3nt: TGTGCCAGCAGTGACCTCTCTTCCTACAATGAGCAGTTCTTC
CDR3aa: CASSDLSSYNEQFF

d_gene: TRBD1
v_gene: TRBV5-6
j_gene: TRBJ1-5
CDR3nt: TGTGCCAGCAGCCCCTGGACAGGGGGCGATCAGCCCCAGCATTTT
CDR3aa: CASSPWTGGDQPQHF

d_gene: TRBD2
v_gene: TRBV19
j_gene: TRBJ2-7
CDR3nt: TGTGCCAGTAGTACGGGGACTAGCGGGGAGCAGTACTTC
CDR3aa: CASSTGTSGEQYF

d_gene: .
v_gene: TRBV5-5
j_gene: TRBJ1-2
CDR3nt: TGTGCCAGCAGCTCAGGGACCGCTCCTGGCTACACCTTC
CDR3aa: CASSSGTAPGYTF

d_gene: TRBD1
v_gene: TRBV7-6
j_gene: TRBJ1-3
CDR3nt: TGTGCCAGCAGCCCGACAGGGGGGAGCTCTGGAAACACCATATATTTT
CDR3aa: CASSPTGGSSGNTIYF

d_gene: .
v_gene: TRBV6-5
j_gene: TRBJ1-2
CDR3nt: TGTGCCAGCACCTTATCAGGAGGCAACTATGGCTACACCTTC
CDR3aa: CASTLSGGNYGYTF

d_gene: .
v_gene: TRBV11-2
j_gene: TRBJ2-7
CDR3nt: TGTGCCAGCAGCTTAGGGGGCTCCTACGAGCAGTACTTC
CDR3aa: CASSLGGSYEQYF

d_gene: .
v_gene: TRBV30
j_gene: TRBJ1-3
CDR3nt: TGTGCCTTCTTTGGAAACACCATATATTTT
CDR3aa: CAFFGNTIYF

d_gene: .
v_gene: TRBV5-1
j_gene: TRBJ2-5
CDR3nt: TGCGCCAGCAGCTTGTTGCCAGGGATAGTGGAGACCCAGTACTTC
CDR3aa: CASSLLPGIVETQYF

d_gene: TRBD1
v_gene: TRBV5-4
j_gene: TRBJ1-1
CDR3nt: TGTGCCAGCAGTTTGACAGGGGGGAAGGCTGAAGCTTTCTTT
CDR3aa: CASSLTGGKAEAFF

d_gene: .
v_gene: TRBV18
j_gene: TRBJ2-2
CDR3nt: TGTGCCAGCTCACCACCCCAGGGCCCAACCGGGGAGCTGTTTTTT
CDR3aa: CASSPPQGPTGELFF

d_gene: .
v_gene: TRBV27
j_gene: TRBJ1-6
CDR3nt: TGTGCCAGCAGCCGGTTCGATTCACCCCTCCACTTT
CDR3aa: CASSRFDSPLHF

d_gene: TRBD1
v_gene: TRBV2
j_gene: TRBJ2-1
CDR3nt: TGTGCCAGCAGGACGGACAGGAACTACAATGAGCAGTTCTTC
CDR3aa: CASRTDRNYNEQFF

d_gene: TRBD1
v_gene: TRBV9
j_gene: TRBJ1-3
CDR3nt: TGTGCCAGCAGCGGGACAGGGGGAGGCTCTGGAAACACCATATATTTT
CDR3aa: CASSGTGGGSGNTIYF

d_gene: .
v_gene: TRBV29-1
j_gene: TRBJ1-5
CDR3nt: TGCAGCGTGGCACAGGGAAATCAGCCCCAGCATTTT
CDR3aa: CSVAQGNQPQHF

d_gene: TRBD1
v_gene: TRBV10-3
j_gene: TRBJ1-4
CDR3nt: TGTGCCATCAGTGCGTCTATTGGGACAGGGGCCGAAAAACTGTTTTTT
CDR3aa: CAISASIGTGAEKLFF